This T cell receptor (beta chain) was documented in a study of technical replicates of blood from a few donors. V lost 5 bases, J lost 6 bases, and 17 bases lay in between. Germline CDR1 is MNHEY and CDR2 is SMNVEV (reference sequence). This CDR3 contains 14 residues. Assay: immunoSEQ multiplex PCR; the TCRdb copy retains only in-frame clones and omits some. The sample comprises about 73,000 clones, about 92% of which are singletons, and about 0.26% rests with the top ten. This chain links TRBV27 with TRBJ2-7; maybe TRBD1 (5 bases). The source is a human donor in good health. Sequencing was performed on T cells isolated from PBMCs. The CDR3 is CASSPQEPTSEQYF. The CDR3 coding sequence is TGTGCCAGCAGTCCACAGGAGCCTACTTCCGAGCAGTACTTC.